Below, 3 T cell receptor beta chains from the same sample are listed, as sequenced in a study of blood T cell repertoires in COVID-19. The assay was immunoSEQ multiplex PCR, and TCRdb's table has in-frame clones only and misses some. The profile shows about 140,000 clones, about 86% of them singletons. The sample comprised peripheral blood. The receptors originated from a woman aged 55 to 70 with acute or convalescent COVID-19.

The chain combines TRBV24-1 with TRBJ2-7, with 10 positions matching TRBD2. J lost 3 bases, V lost 9 bases, and 4 bases had no gene match. The CDR3 runs to 13 residues. Germline V gene data show CDR1 as KGHDR and CDR2 as SFDVKD. As DNA, the CDR3 is TGTGCCACCGGCGCTAGCGGGGGCTACGAGCAGTACTTC. This translates into CATGASGGYEQYF.

The gene calls are TRBV28 and TRBJ1-2, with a tentative D call TRBD1 (5 bases). CDR3 size: 13 residues. V gave up 6 bases and J gave up 5 bases, with 13 bases separating them. Germline V gene data show CDR1 as MDHEN and CDR2 as SYDVKM. CDR3 sequence reads: CASRLDNEYGYTF. CDR3 coding DNA: TGTGCCAGCAGACTGGACAACGAATATGGCTACACCTTC.

The rearrangement links TRBV15 to TRBJ2-5, with a tentative D call TRBD2 (5 bases). The V end lost 3 bases, the J end lost 7 bases, and 12 bases lay between the germline ends. CDR3 length: 13 amino acids. Germline-derived CDR1 and CDR2 are LNHNV and YYDKDF (reference sequence). This CDR3 is CATSRDSQRTQYF. The CDR3, as DNA: TGTGCCACCAGCAGGGACTCTCAACGGACCCAGTACTTC.